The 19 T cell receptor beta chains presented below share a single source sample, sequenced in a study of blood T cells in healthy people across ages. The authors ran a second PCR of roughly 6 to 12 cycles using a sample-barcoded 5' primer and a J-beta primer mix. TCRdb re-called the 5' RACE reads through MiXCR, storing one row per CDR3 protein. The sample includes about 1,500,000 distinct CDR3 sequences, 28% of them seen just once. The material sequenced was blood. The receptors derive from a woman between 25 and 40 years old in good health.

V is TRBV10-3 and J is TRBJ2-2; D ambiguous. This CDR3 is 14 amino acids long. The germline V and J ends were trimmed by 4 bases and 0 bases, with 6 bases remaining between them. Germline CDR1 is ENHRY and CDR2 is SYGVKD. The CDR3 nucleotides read TGTGCCATCAGTGTTCACCCGAACACCGGGGAGCTGTTTTTT. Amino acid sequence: CAISVHPNTGELFF.

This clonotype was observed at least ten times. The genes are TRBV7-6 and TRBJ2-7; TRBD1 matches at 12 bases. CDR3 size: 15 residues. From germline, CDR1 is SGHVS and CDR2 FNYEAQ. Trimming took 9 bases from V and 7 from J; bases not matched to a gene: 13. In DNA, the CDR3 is TGTGCCAGTAGCCCCCCCGGGACAGGGGGCCGGGAGCAGTACTTC. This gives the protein CASSPPGTGGREQYF.

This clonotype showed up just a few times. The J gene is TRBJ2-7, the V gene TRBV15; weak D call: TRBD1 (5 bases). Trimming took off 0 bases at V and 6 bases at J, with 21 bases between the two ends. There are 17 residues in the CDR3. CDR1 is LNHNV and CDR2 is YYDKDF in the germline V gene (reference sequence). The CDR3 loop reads CATSRDNTGASSGEQYF. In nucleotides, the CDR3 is TGTGCCACCAGCAGAGATAACACAGGAGCCTCCTCGGGCGAGCAGTACTTC.

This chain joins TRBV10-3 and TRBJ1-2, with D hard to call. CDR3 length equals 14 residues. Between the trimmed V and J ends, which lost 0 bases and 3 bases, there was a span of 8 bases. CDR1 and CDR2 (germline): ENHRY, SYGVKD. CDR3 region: CAISESVRDYGYTF. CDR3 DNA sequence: TGTGCCATCAGTGAGTCGGTCAGAGACTATGGCTACACCTTC.

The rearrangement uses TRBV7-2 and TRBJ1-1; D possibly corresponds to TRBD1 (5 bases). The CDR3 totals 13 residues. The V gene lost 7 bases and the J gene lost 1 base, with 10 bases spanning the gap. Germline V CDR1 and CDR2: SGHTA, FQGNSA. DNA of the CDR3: TGTGCCAGCACCTTGACAGAGAACACTGAAGCTTTCTTT. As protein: CASTLTENTEAFF.

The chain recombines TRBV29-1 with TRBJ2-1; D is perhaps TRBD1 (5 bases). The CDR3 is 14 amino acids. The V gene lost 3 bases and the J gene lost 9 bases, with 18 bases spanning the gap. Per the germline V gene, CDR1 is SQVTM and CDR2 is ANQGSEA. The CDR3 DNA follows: TGCAGCGTTGAGAGACAGAGGACCGACGGTGAGCAGTTCTTC. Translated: CSVERQRTDGEQFF.

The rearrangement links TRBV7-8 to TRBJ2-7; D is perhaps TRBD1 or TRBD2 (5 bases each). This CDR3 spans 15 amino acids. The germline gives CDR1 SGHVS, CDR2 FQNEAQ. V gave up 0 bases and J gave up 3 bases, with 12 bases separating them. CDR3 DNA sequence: TGTGCCAGCAGCTTAGCAGGTTGGGGGTACTACGAGCAGTACTTC. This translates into CASSLAGWGYYEQYF.

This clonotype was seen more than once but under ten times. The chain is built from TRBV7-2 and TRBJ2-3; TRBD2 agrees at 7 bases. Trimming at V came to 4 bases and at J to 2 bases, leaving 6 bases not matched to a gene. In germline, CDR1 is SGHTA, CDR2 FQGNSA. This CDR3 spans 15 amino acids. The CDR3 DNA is TGTGCCAGCAGCTCAGAAGCGGGGAACACAGATACGCAGTATTTT. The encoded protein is CASSSEAGNTDTQYF. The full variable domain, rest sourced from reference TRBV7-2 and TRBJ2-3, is GAGVSQSPSNKVTEKGKDVELRCDPISGHTALYWYRQSLGQGLEFLIYFQGNSAPDKSGLPSDRFSAERTGGSVSTLTIQRTQQEDSAVYLCASSSEAGNTDTQYFGPGTRLTVL.

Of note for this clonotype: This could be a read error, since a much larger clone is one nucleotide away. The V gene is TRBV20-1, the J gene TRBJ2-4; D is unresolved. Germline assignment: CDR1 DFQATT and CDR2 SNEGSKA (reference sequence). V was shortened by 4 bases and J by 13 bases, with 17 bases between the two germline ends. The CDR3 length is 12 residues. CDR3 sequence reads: CSATPTNDKQYF. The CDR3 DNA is TGCAGTGCTACCCCGACCAACGACAAGCAGTACTTC.

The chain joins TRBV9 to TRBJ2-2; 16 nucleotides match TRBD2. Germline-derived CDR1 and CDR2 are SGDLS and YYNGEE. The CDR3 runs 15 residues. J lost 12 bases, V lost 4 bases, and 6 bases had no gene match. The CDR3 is CASSQGTSGRAQLFF. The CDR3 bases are TGTGCCAGCAGCCAGGGGACTAGCGGGAGGGCCCAGCTGTTTTTT.

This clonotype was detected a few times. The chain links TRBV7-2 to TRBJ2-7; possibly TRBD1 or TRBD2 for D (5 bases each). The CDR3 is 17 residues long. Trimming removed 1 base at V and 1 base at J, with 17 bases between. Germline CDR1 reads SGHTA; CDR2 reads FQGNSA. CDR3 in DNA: TGTGCCAGCAGCTTAGGCATAAAGGGACCCAATTCCTACGAGCAGTACTTC. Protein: CASSLGIKGPNSYEQYF.

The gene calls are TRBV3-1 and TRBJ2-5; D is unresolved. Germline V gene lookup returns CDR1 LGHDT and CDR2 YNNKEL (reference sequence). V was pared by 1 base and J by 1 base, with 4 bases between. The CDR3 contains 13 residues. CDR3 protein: CASSQASQETQYF. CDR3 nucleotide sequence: TGTGCCAGCAGCCAAGCAAGCCAAGAGACCCAGTACTTC.

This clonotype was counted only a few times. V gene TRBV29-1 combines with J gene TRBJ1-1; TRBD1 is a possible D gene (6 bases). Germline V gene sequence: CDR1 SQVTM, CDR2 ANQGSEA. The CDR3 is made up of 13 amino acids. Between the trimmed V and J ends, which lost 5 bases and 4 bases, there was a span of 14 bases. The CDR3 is CSVTGRAATEAFF. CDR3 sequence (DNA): TGCAGCGTTACAGGGCGTGCGGCCACTGAAGCTTTCTTT.

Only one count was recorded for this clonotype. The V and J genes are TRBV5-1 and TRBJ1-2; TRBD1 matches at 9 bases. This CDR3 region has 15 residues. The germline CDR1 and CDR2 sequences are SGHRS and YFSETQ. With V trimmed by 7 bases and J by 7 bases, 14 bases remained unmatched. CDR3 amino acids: CASLQLDRGLSGYTF. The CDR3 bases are TGCGCCAGCCTTCAGTTGGACAGGGGATTAAGTGGCTACACCTTC.

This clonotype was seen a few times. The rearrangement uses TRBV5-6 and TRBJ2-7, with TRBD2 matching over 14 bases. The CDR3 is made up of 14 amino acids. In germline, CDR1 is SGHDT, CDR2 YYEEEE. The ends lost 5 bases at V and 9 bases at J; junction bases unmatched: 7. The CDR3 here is CASSHLTSGRGQYF. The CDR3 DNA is TGTGCCAGCAGTCACCTGACTAGCGGGAGGGGGCAGTACTTC.

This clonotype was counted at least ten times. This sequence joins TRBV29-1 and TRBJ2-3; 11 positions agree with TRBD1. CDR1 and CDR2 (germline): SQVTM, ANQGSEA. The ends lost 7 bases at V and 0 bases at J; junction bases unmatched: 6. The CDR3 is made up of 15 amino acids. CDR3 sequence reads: CSATGTGGSTDTQYF. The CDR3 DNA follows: TGCAGCGCCACCGGGACAGGGGGGAGCACAGATACGCAGTATTTT.

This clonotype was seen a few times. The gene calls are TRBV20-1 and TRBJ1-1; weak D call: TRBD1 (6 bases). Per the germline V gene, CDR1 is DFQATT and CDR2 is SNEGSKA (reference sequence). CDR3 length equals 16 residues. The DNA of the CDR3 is TGCAGCGCATTTGGGGGCGCGGGTTTCGATTTCGGTGAAGCTTTCTTT. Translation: CSAFGGAGFDFGEAFF.

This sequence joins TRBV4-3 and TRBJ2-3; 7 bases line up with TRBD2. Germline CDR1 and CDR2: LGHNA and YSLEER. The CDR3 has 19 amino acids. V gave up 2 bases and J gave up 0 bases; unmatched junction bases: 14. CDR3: CASSQNSGRTTSSTDTQYF. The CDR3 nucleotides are TGCGCCAGCAGCCAAAACTCTGGCAGGACGACTAGCAGCACAGATACGCAGTATTTT.

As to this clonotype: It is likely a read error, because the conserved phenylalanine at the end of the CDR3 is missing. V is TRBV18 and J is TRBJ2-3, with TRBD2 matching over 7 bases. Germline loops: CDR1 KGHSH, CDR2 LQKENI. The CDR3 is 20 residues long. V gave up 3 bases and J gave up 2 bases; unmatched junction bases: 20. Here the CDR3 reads CASSPSEVPERGLFTDTQYC. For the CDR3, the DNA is TGTGCCAGCTCACCTTCCGAGGTCCCCGAGCGGGGCTTATTCACAGATACGCAGTATTGT.